This TCR beta chain was documented in a study of cytomegalovirus exposure and HLA in healthy donors. 60 Vbeta and 13 Jbeta primers were used in PCR. Produced via immunoSEQ multiplex PCR; TCRdb's table is partial and in-frame only. This table holds some 100,000 clones, under 80% found once. The CDR3 is 15 residues long. Germline V gives CDR1 SGHDT, CDR2 YYEEEE. V was pared by 4 bases and J by 3 bases, with 16 bases between. This clone was counted between two and nine times. Its antigen is unidentified. Findings and caveats of the study: Investigators reported 150 to 200 TCR beta chains as tied to cytomegalovirus. Across all donors, roughly uniform sequencing depth was an assumption of the presence/absence analyses. Previous analysis showed most TCR beta V segments were productive about 87% or about 30% of the time.

This TCR came from a woman under 30 in good health and CMV-seropositive. The chain employs TRBV5-6 and TRBJ1-2; tentative D call: TRBD1 (6 bases). The material sequenced was PBMCs. The CDR3 DNA reads TGTGCCAGCAGCCGAAGAAGCAGGGGAGACTATGGCTACACCTTC. Its protein is CASSRRSRGDYGYTF.